This T cell receptor (beta chain) was sequenced during a study of shared clonotypes between healthy human individuals. Whole-study results and caveats: An expected dependence of interdonor clonotype sharing on sequencing depth was noted.

The V gene's germline CDR1 is SGHRS and CDR2 YFSETQ. The CDR3 has 16 amino acids. Trimming removed 4 bases from V and 1 base from J; junction bases left unmatched: 9. A remark on this clone: Its antigen is undetermined.

Assay execution proceeded at the deep level. Generated by immunoSEQ multiplex PCR, the TCRdb table keeps only in-frame clones and is missing some. The sample consists of around 2.5 million clones, 80% to 95% of them appearing once. The rearrangement links TRBV5-1 to TRBJ1-1, with 8 bases matching TRBD1. This clonotype was sampled from a man aged 18 to 35 in good health. Some clones in this sample may be carry-over from other donors' samples. Specimen: naive CD4+ T cells from PBMCs. Sample subset: CD45RA+ positively selected. The CDR3 protein is CASSPRQGTGNTEAFF. The CDR3 nucleotides read TGCGCCAGCAGCCCAAGACAGGGGACGGGGAACACTGAAGCTTTCTTT.